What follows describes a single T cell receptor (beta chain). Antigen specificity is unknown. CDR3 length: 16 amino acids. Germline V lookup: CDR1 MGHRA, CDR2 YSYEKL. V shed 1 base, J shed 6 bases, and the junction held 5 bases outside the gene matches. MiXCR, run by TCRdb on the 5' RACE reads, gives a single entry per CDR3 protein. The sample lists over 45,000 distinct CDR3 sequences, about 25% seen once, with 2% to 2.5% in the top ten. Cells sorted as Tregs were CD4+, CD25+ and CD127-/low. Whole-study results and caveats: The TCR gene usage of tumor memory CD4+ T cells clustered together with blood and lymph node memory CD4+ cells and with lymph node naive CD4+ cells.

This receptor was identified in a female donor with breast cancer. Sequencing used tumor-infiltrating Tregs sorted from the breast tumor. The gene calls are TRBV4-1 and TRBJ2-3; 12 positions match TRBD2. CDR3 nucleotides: TGCGCCAGCAGCCAAGTTCTTCTAGCGGGAGGGGATACGCAGTATTTT. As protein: CASSQVLLAGGDTQYF.